The text below deals with one T cell receptor (beta chain). Its antigen is unidentified. The sample belongs to a study of response to subunit inactivated influenza vaccine. General observations from the study: Authors suggested each seasonal flu vaccination may recruit only limited numbers of new T cells.

TCRdb redid the calling of the RT-PCR reads with MiXCR, one entry per CDR3 protein. The sample holds hundreds of thousands of distinct CDR3 sequences; around 25% are singletons and the top ten take approximately 2%. Sequencing was performed on CD4+ T cells sorted from PBMCs, taken around 5 days after vaccination. The receptor was isolated from a man aged 50 to 59 who received an inactivated influenza vaccine.

CDR3: CASSRRSHREQFF. The CDR3, as DNA: TGTGCCAGCAGCCGCCGGTCCCATAGGGAGCAGTTCTTC. This chain joins TRBV11-2 and TRBJ2-1; D call uncertain. The CDR3 runs to 13 residues. V was pared by 5 bases and J by 10 bases, with 15 bases between. Germline lookup yields CDR1 SGHAT and CDR2 FQNNGV.